A selection of T cell receptor beta chains follows, all from one sample in a study of response to subunit inactivated influenza vaccine. TCRdb recomputed calls from the RT-PCR reads with MiXCR, one row per CDR3 protein. The data show roughly 550,000 distinct CDR3 sequences, with roughly 25% seen just once and around 2.8% held by the top ten. This sample also belongs to another study, concerning T cells expressing NK-cell markers.

Sequences were derived from CD4+ T cells sorted from PBMCs, sampled roughly 12 days after vaccination. These receptors originate from a man in his forties or fifties who received an inactivated influenza vaccine. Both conserved end residues are part of each CDR3. D genes are given only for firm matches. Clone size appears in some rows only: once, few, many, or a class for an expanded clone.

abundance	v_gene	j_gene	d_gene	CDR3nt	CDR3aa
NA	TRBV4-2	TRBJ2-7	TRBD2	TGTGCCAGCAGCCAAACTACTAGCGGGAGAGGTTACGAGCAGTACTTC	CASSQTTSGRGYEQYF
NA	TRBV20-1	TRBJ2-3	NA	TGCAGTGCTGCCCCGGGACTCCAGAGCACAGATACGCAGTATTTT	CSAAPGLQSTDTQYF
NA	TRBV9	TRBJ2-2	NA	TGTGCCAGCAGCGTAGTACCCGGTGGTGGCGGGCGAGCGAACACCGGGGAGCTGTTTTTT	CASSVVPGGGGRANTGELFF
NA	TRBV7-3	TRBJ2-3	TRBD1	TGTGCCAGCAGCTTAACTGCCCCGGGACAGGGGGGCGGAGATACGCAGTATTTT	CASSLTAPGQGGGDTQYF
NA	TRBV20-1	TRBJ2-5	TRBD2	TGCAGTGCTAGAGGGTCGACTAGCGGGGGCCGTTGGTTC	CSARGSTSGGRWF
few	TRBV3-1	TRBJ1-5	NA	TGTGCCAGCAGCCCTTCAGGTGGACAGCCCCAGCATTTT	CASSPSGGQPQHF
many	TRBV29-1	TRBJ1-1	NA	TGCAGCGCCCACCAACTGATCACTGAAGCTTTCTTT	CSAHQLITEAFF
few	TRBV4-2	TRBJ1-1	NA	TGTGCCAGCAGCCAAGTCGAGGGGATGAACACTGAAGCTTTCTTT	CASSQVEGMNTEAFF
NA	TRBV2	TRBJ2-1	NA	TGTGCCAGCAGTGTACAGCTGAGCTCCTACAATGAGCAGTTCTTC	CASSVQLSSYNEQFF
NA	TRBV4-2	TRBJ2-7	TRBD1	TGTGCCAGCAGCCAGATGACGGGACAGGGCTACGAGCAGTACTTC	CASSQMTGQGYEQYF
NA	TRBV20-1	TRBJ2-1	TRBD2	TGCAGTGCTAGATCAGTCTGGAGTGGGGGGGACGCCAATGAGCAGTTCTTC	CSARSVWSGGDANEQFF
NA	TRBV12-3/TRBV12-4	TRBJ2-5	TRBD1	TGTGCCAGCGGACAGGGGGCGAGGGCGACCCAGTACTTC	CASGQGARATQYF
NA	TRBV7-9	TRBJ2-5	NA	TGTGCCAGCAGCTTGTCAGGGCGCGGGGAGACCCAGTACTTC	CASSLSGRGETQYF
few	TRBV7-2	TRBJ2-3	NA	TGTGCCAGCAGCTCGTACCGGGGGAAGGATACGCAGTATTTT	CASSSYRGKDTQYF
NA	TRBV5-1	TRBJ2-7	NA	TGCGCCAGCAGCTTGGTCGGCGGGAACAACGAGCAGTACTTC	CASSLVGGNNEQYF
NA	TRBV7-3	TRBJ2-3	NA	TGTGCCAGCAGCTTAAGCAGGTCGGATACGCAGTATTTT	CASSLSRSDTQYF
few	TRBV6-1	TRBJ1-5	NA	TGTGCCAGCAGAGTGTATAGCAATCAGCCCCAGCATTTT	CASRVYSNQPQHF
NA	TRBV6-1	TRBJ2-4	TRBD2	TGTGCCAGCGCCCCTCCGGGGGGGTGGGCAAACGGCATTCAGTACTTC	CASAPPGGWANGIQYF
few	TRBV4-1	TRBJ2-7	TRBD1	TGCGCCAACAGGGGGCATAACTACGAGCAGTACTTC	CANRGHNYEQYF
NA	TRBV6-2/TRBV6-3	TRBJ2-5	NA	TGTGCCAGCAGTTACTCGATTACAGGAGTGTACCAAGAGACCCAGTACTTC	CASSYSITGVYQETQYF
NA	TRBV10-3	TRBJ2-6	TRBD1	TGTGCCATAGGGACAGGGACTGGGGCCAACGTCCTGACTTTC	CAIGTGTGANVLTF
NA	TRBV20-1	TRBJ2-1	NA	TGCAGTGCTAGAGACTACCTAAGGAGCTCCTACAATGAGCAGTTCTTC	CSARDYLRSSYNEQFF
NA	TRBV29-1	TRBJ2-1	TRBD2	TGCAGCGTGGAATCACTAGCGAGTTTAGACAATGAGCAGTTCTTC	CSVESLASLDNEQFF
NA	TRBV5-1	TRBJ2-3	NA	TGCGCCAGCAGCTTGGTACCGGGACAGTTTAAGGCGGGAGCTGGAGATACGCAGTATTTT	CASSLVPGQFKAGAGDTQYF
NA	TRBV29-1	TRBJ2-7	TRBD1	TGCAGCGCCGCCCGGGACAGCTTCTCCTACGAGCAGTACTTC	CSAARDSFSYEQYF
many	TRBV2	TRBJ2-5	NA	TGTGCCAGCAGTGTTGGGGGTAGGGAGACCCAGTACTTC	CASSVGGRETQYF